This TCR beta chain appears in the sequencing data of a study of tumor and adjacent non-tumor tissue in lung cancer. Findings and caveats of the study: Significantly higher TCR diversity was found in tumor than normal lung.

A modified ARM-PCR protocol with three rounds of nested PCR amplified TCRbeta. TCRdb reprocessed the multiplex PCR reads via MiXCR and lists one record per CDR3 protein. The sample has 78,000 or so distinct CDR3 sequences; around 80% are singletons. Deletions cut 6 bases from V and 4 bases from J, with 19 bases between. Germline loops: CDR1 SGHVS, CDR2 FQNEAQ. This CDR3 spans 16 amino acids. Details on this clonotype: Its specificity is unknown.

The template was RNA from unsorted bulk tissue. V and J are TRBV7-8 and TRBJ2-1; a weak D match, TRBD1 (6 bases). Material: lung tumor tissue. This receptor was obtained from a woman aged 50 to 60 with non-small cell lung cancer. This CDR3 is CASRTGRGFSYNEQFF. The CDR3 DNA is TGTGCCAGCAGGACAGGTCGGGGCTTTTCTTACAATGAGCAGTTCTTC.